A selection of T cell receptor beta chains follows, all from one sample in a study of cytomegalovirus exposure and HLA in healthy donors. Assay used: immunoSEQ multiplex PCR; TCRdb lists only in-frame clones, some missing. The sample has over 25,000 clones; just under 70% are singletons. Sequencing input: PBMCs. All receptors come from a woman aged 45-60 years in good health and CMV-seronegative. Both conserved end residues are part of each CDR3. Fields, in order: D gene, V gene, J gene, CDR3 DNA, CDR3 protein. D genes are given only for firm matches.

>-|TRBV4-1|TRBJ1-5
TGCGCCAGCAGCCACACACAGGGTTTGACGCAGCCCCAGCATTTT
CASSHTQGLTQPQHF
>-|TRBV19|TRBJ1-4
TGTGCCACCACAAGGGGGACAAGTGAAAAACTGTTTTTT
CATTRGTSEKLFF
>TRBD2|TRBV4-2|TRBJ2-5
TGTGCCAGCAGCCAAGAGTTAGGGACTAGCGGGAGGCCAGAGACCCAGTACTTC
CASSQELGTSGRPETQYF
>TRBD2|TRBV5-1|TRBJ2-3
TGCGCCAGTCGGACTAGCGGGGGTCGGACAGATACGCAGTATTTT
CASRTSGGRTDTQYF
>-|TRBV29-1|TRBJ2-3
TGCAGCGTTGGGGGCAGTAGCACAGATACGCAGTATTTT
CSVGGSSTDTQYF
>-|TRBV6-8|TRBJ2-7
TGTGCCAGCAGTTACTGCCGGGATTCCTACGAGCAGTACTTC
CASSYCRDSYEQYF
>TRBD2|TRBV7-9|TRBJ2-7
TGTGCCAGCAGCTTAGGCGGGAGCCGGTACGAGCAGTACTTC
CASSLGGSRYEQYF
>-|TRBV6-5|TRBJ1-4
TGTGCCAGCAGTTACCACAGGGAGAGTGAAAAACTGTTTTTT
CASSYHRESEKLFF
>TRBD1|TRBV7-2|TRBJ2-7
TGTGCCAGCAGCCACGGACAGGCGGTGTACTTC
CASSHGQAVYF
>-|TRBV9|TRBJ1-1
TGTGCCAGCAGCGTAGCTACCGGACAGCTGAACACTGAAGCTTTCTTT
CASSVATGQLNTEAFF
>TRBD1|TRBV18|TRBJ2-7
TGTGCCAGCTCACCAAAGAGGGACAGGGCGTACGAGCAGTACTTC
CASSPKRDRAYEQYF
>-|TRBV5-1|TRBJ1-1
TGCGCCAGCAGCCCGCTCCGAGGGAACACTGAAGCTTTCTTT
CASSPLRGNTEAFF
>-|TRBV6-1|TRBJ1-5
TGTGCCAGCAGATATACAGGGAGGGTGGATGATCCCCAGCATTTT
CASRYTGRVDDPQHF